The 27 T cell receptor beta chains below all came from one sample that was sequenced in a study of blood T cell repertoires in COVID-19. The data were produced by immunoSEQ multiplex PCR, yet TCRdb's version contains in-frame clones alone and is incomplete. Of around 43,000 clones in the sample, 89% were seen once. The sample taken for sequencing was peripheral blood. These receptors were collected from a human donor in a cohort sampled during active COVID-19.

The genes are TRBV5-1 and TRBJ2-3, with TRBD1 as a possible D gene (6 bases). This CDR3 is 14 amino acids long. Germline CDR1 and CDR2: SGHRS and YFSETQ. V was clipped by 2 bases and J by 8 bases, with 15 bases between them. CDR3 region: CASSFEGRGGTQYF. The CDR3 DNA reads TGCGCCAGCAGCTTCGAGGGGAGAGGGGGTACGCAGTATTTT.

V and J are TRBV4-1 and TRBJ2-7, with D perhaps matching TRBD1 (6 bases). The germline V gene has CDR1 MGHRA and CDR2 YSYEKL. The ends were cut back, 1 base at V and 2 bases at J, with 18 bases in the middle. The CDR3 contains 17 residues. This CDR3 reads CASSQGNGQSSTYEQYF. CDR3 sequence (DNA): TGCGCCAGCAGCCAAGGAAACGGACAGTCGTCAACCTACGAGCAGTACTTC.

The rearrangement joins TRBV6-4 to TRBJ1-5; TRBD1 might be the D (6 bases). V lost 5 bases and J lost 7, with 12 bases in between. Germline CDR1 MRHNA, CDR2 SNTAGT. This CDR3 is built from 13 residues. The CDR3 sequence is CASSTGTGQPQHF. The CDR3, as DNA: TGTGCCAGCAGTACAGGGACGGGGCAGCCCCAGCATTTT.

The CDR3 protein is CASSLAGGFNEQFF. The CDR3 nucleotides read TGTGCCAGCAGTTTAGCGGGAGGGTTCAATGAGCAGTTCTTC. The chain couples TRBV27 to TRBJ2-1, with 9 bases that match TRBD2. CDR3 length: 14 residues. Unmatched junction bases numbered 2, after V lost 2 bases and J lost 6 bases. CDR1 and CDR2 from the germline V gene are MNHEY and SMNVEV (reference sequence).

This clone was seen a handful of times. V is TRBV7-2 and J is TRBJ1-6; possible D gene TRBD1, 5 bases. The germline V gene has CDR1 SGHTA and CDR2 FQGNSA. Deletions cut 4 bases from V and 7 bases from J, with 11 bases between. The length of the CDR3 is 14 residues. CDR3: CASSSTVPNSPLHF. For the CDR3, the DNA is TGTGCCAGCAGCTCGACAGTGCCCAATTCACCCCTCCACTTT.

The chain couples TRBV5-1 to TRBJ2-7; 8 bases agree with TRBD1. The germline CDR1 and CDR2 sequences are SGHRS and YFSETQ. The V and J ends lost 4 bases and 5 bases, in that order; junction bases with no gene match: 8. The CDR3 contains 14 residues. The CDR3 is CASSGGQGEHEQYF. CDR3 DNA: TGCGCCAGCAGCGGCGGACAGGGTGAGCACGAGCAGTACTTC.

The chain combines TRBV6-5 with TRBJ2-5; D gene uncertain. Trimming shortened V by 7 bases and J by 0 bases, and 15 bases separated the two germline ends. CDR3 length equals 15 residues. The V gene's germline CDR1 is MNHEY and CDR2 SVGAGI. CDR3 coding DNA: TGTGCCAGCAAAAAGGCCCACGGGTACCAAGAGACCCAGTACTTC. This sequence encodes CASKKAHGYQETQYF.

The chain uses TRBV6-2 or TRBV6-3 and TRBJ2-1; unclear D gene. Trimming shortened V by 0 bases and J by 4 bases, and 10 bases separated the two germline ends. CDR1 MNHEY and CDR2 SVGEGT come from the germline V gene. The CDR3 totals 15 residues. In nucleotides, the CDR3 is TGTGCCAGCAGTTACTCGATGCTCGCGTACAATGAGCAGTTCTTC. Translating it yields CASSYSMLAYNEQFF.

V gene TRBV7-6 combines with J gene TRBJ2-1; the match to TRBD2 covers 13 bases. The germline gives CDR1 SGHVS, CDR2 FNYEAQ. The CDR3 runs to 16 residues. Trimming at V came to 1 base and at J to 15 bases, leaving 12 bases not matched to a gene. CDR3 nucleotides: TGTGCCAGCAGCTTAGATGGCAGACTAGCGGGAGGTTCCCGGTTCTTC. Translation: CASSLDGRLAGGSRFF. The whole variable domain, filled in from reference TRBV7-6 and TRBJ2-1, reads GAGVSQSPRYKVTKRGQDVALRCDPISGHVSLYWYRQALGQGPEFLTYFNYEAQQDKSGLPNDRFSAERPEGSISTLTIQRTEQRDSAMYRCASSLDGRLAGGSRFFGPGTRLTVL.

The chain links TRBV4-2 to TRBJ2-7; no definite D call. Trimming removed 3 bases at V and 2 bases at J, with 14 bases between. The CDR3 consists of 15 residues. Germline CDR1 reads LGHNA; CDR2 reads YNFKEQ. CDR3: CASSQLLSRTYEQYF. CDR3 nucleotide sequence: TGTGCCAGCAGCCAGCTACTAAGCCGTACCTACGAGCAGTACTTC.

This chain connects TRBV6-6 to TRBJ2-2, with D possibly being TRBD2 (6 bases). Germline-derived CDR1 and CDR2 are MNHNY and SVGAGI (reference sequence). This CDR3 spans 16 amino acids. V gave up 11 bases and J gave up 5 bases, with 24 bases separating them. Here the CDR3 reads CAGRAGAGLGTGELFF. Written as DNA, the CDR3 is TGTGCCGGCCGAGCCGGCGCGGGGCTAGGAACCGGGGAGCTGTTTTTT.

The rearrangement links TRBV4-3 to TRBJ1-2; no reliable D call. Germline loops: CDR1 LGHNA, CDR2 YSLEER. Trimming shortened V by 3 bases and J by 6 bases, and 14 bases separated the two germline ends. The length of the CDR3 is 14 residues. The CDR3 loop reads CASSQAPQRNGYTF. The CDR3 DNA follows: TGCGCCAGCAGCCAGGCCCCCCAGAGGAATGGCTACACCTTC.

The CDR3 sequence is CASSRGADTQYF. The CDR3 DNA reads TGTGCCAGCAGCAGGGGGGCAGATACGCAGTATTTT. The chain combines TRBV12-3 or TRBV12-4 with TRBJ2-3, with TRBD1 as a possible D gene (7 bases). The CDR3 sequence is 12 residues long. The V end was cut by 6 bases, the J end by 4 bases, with 8 bases between.

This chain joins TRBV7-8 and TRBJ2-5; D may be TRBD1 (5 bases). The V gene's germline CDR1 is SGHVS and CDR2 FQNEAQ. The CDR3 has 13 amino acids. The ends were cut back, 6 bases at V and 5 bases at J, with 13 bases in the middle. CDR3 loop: CASRNRWGETQYF. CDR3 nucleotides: TGTGCCAGCAGAAACAGGTGGGGCGAGACCCAGTACTTC.

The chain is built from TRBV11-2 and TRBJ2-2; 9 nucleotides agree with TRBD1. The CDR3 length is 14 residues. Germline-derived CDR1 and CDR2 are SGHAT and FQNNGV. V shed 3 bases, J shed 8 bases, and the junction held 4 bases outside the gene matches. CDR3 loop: CASSFGTGYGELFF. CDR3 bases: TGTGCCAGCAGCTTCGGGACAGGGTATGGGGAGCTGTTTTTT.

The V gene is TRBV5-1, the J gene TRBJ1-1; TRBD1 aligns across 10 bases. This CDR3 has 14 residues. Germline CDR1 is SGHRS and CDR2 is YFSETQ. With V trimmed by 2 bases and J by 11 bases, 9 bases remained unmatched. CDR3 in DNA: TGCGCCAGCAGCTTAGGGACAGGGGAAGGTAGGGCTTTCTTT. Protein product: CASSLGTGEGRAFF.

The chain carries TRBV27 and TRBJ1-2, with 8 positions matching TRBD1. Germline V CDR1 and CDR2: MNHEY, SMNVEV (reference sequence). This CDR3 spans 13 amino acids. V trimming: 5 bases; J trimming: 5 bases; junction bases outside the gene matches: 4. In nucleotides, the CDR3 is TGTGCCAGCAGTGCTACAGGGGGGTATGGCTACACCTTC. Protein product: CASSATGGYGYTF.

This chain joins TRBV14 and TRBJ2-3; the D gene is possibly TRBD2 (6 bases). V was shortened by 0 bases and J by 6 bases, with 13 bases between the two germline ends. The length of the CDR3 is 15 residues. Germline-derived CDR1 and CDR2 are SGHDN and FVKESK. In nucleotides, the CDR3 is TGTGCCAGCAGCCAAGACGGCGGGACCACGGATACGCAGTATTTT. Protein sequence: CASSQDGGTTDTQYF.

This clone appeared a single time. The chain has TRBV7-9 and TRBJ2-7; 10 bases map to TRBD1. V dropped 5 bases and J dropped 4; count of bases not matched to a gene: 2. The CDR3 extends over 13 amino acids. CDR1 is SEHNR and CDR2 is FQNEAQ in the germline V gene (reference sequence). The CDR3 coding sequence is TGTGCCAGCAGCGGACAGGGGGGTTACGAGCAGTACTTC. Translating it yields CASSGQGGYEQYF.

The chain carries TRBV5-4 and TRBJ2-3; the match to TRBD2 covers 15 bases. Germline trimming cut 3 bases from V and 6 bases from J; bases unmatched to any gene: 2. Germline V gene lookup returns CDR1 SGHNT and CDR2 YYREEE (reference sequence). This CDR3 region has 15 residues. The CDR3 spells CASSSGTSGGDTQYF. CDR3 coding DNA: TGTGCCAGCAGCTCCGGGACTAGCGGGGGGGATACGCAGTATTTT.

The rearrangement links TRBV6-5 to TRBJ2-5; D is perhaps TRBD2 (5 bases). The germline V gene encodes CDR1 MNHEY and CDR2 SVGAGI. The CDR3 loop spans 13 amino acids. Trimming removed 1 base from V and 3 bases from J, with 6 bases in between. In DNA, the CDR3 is TGTGCCAGCAGTTACTGGGGAGAAGAGACCCAGTACTTC. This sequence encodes CASSYWGEETQYF.

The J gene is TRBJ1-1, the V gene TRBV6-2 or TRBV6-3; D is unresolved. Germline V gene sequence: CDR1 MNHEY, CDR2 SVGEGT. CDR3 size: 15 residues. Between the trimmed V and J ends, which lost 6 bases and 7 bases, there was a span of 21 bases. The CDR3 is CASSLPSGGGGEAFF. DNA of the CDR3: TGTGCCAGCAGCTTACCCTCCGGAGGAGGAGGTGAAGCTTTCTTT.

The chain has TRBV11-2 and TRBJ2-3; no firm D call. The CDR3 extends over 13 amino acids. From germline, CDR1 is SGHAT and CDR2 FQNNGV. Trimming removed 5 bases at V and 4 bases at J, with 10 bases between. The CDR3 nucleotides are TGTGCCAGCAGCCGTCTCCCGGCAGATACGCAGTATTTT. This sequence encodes CASSRLPADTQYF.

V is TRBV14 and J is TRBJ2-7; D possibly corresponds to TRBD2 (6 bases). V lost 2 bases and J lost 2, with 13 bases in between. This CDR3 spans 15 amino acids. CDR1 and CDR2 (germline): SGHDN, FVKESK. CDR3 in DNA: TGTGCCAGCAGCCAAACGGGAGTGGGCGCCTACGAGCAGTACTTC. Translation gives CASSQTGVGAYEQYF. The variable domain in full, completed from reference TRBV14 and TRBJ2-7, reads EAGVTQFPSHSVIEKGQTVTLRCDPISGHDNLYWYRRVMGKEIKFLLHFVKESKQDESGMPNNRFLAERTGGTYSTLKVQPAELEDSGVYFCASSQTGVGAYEQYFGPGTRLTVT.

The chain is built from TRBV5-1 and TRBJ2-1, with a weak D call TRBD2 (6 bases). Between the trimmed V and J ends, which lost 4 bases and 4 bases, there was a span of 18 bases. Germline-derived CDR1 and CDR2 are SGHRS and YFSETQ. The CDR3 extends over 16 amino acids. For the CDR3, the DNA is TGCGCCAGCAGCCTACAATTAATGGGAGGATACAATGAGCAGTTCTTC. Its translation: CASSLQLMGGYNEQFF.

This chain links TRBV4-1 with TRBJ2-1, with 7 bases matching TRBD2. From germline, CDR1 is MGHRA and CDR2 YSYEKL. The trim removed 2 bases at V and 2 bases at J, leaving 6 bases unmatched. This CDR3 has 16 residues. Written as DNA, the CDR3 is TGCGCCAGCAGCCAACGGCGGGAGCTTGCCTACAATGAGCAGTTCTTC. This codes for CASSQRRELAYNEQFF.

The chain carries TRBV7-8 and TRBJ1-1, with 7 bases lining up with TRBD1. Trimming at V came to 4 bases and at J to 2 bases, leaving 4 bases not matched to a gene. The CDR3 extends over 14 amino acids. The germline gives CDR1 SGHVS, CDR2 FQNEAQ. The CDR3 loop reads CASSSQGLNTEAFF. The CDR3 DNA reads TGTGCCAGCAGCTCACAGGGGCTAAACACTGAAGCTTTCTTT.